These 26 T cell receptor beta chains originate from one sample sequenced in a study of T cells in Graves' hyperthyroidism and ophthalmopathy. RNA transcripts gave rise to amplified TCR beta CDR3 regions. The HTBI primer set drove a first-round RT-PCR of the TCR CDR3. TCRdb re-called the multiplex PCR reads with MiXCR, one entry per CDR3 protein. The sample yields some 600,000 distinct CDR3 sequences, around 14% seen once. The sample comprised blood. These receptors all come from a woman aged 30 to 39 with Graves' hyperthyroidism that later progressed to Graves' ophthalmopathy.

This clonotype was observed many times. As DNA, the CDR3 is TGTGCCAGCAGCCAAAGTAAGGGGACTTACTCTGGAAACACCATATATTTT. Translation: CASSQSKGTYSGNTIYF. The chain joins TRBV14 to TRBJ1-3; maybe TRBD1 (5 bases). Trimming pared 2 bases from V and 0 bases from J, leaving 14 bases between. This CDR3 has 17 amino acids. CDR1 and CDR2 from the germline V gene are SGHDN and FVKESK.

This chain links TRBV18 with TRBJ2-3; 12 positions agree with TRBD2. In germline, CDR1 is KGHSH, CDR2 LQKENI. The CDR3 contains 20 residues. V was clipped by 5 bases and J by 1 base; unmatched bases: 16. The CDR3 region has the DNA TGTGCCAGCTCAGCATTTTCGACTAGCGGGAGTTTCGTTGGCACAGATACGCAGTATTTT. Translated, it gives CASSAFSTSGSFVGTDTQYF.

As DNA, the CDR3 is TGCGCCAGCAGCGAAGGGGGCTCGGGCCAAGAGACCCAGTACTTC. This encodes CASSEGGSGQETQYF. The rearrangement joins TRBV5-1 to TRBJ2-5; TRBD1 agrees at 7 bases. V was clipped by 4 bases and J by 1 base; unmatched bases: 7. The CDR3 has 15 amino acids. Germline CDR1 reads SGHRS; CDR2 reads YFSETQ. Based on the CDR3 plus reference TRBV5-1 and TRBJ2-5, the full variable domain is KAGVTQTPRYLIKTRGQQVTLSCSPISGHRSVSWYQQTPGQGLQFLFEYFSETQRNKGNFPGRFSGRQFSNSRSEMNVSTLELGDSALYLCASSEGGSGQETQYFGPGTRLLVL.

This clonotype was seen repeatedly, ten times or more. Its ends do not fully match the called genes, so a read error is possible. This sequence joins TRBV7-2 and TRBJ1-1; D may be TRBD1 (5 bases). Germline CDR1 and CDR2: SGHTA and FQGNSA. The CDR3 covers 12 residues. CDR3 in DNA: TGTGCCAACAGCTTGAGGCAGGGAGAAGCTTTCTTT. This translates into CANSLRQGEAFF.

This clonotype was counted a few times. The chain joins TRBV12-3 or TRBV12-4 to TRBJ2-2; D call uncertain. The CDR3 spans 10 residues. V was shortened by 5 bases and J by 6 bases, with 1 base between the two germline ends. CDR3 in DNA: TGTGCCAGCAGTCCCGGGGAGCTGTTTTTT. Translation: CASSPGELFF.

This chain uses TRBV11-3 with TRBJ2-1; D perhaps matches TRBD1 (5 bases). In germline, CDR1 is SGHNT, CDR2 YENEEA. This CDR3 is built from 15 residues. Trimming cost V 0 bases and J 2 bases, with 8 bases left between them. In DNA, the CDR3 is TGTGCCAGCAGCTTAGACAGGGCCCCCTACAATGAGCAGTTCTTC. Translated: CASSLDRAPYNEQFF.

As to this clonotype: This may be a read error, as it is one base from a much larger clone. This chain links TRBV15 with TRBJ2-5; the D call may be TRBD1 or TRBD2 (5 bases each). Germline CDR1 is LNHNV and CDR2 is YYDKDF (reference sequence). The CDR3 extends over 16 amino acids. Trimming stripped 5 bases from V and 5 bases from J, with 21 bases between. The CDR3 loop is CATSGGEGVPSETQYF. In nucleotides, the CDR3 is TGTGCCACCAGCGGGGGTGAAGGGGTACCGTCGGAGACCCAGTACTTC.

This clonotype was seen at least ten times. The chain joins TRBV4-2 to TRBJ2-7, with D possibly TRBD1 on 5 matching bases. Trimming removed 1 base at V and 5 bases at J, with 12 bases between. CDR1 and CDR2 from the germline V gene are LGHNA and YNFKEQ. CDR3 size: 14 residues. The CDR3 DNA follows: TGTGCCAGCAGCCAAGCAGGGCAGGTGGACGAGCAGTACTTC. Translated, it gives CASSQAGQVDEQYF.

In its sample, this clonotype was seen many times. Here the CDR3 reads CASSYSTDSYEQYF. CDR3 in DNA: TGTGCCAGCAGTTACTCAACAGATTCCTACGAGCAGTACTTC. The chain employs TRBV6-6 and TRBJ2-7; D not certain. The CDR3 sequence is 14 residues long. Between the trimmed V and J ends, which lost 0 bases and 1 base, there was a span of 7 bases. In germline, CDR1 is MNHNY, CDR2 SVGAGI (reference sequence).

The table lists this clonotype with a few counts. The V gene is TRBV20-1, the J gene TRBJ1-5; TRBD1 agrees at 9 bases. V trimming: 3 bases; J trimming: 5 bases; junction bases outside the gene matches: 2. The germline V gene encodes CDR1 DFQATT and CDR2 SNEGSKA (reference sequence). The CDR3 spans 13 residues. The CDR3 nucleotides read TGCAGTGCTAGCAGGACAGGGGATCAGCCCCAGCATTTT. It codes for CSASRTGDQPQHF.

This clonotype was counted only a few times. V and J are TRBV28 and TRBJ1-4; D gene unclear. Trimming took off 7 bases at V and 7 bases at J, with 10 bases between the two ends. The CDR3 runs 12 residues. The V gene's germline CDR1 is MDHEN and CDR2 SYDVKM. The CDR3 protein is CASTYALEKLFF. The CDR3 region has the DNA TGTGCCAGCACATATGCTCTTGAAAAACTGTTTTTT.

At least ten counts were recorded for this clonotype. The CDR3 nucleotides read TGTGCCAGCAGCACGGGACAGGGGTTCTCACCCCTCCACTTT. Residues: CASSTGQGFSPLHF. The V and J genes are TRBV7-2 and TRBJ1-6; 10 bases are shared with TRBD1. The CDR3 totals 14 residues. Germline V gene lookup returns CDR1 SGHTA and CDR2 FQGNSA. Trimming cost V 5 bases and J 10 bases; bases outside gene matches: 5.

In its sample, this clonotype was seen many times. J is TRBJ1-2 and V is TRBV7-8; a weak D match, TRBD1 (5 bases). Looked up from germline, CDR1 is SGHVS and CDR2 is FQNEAQ. V dropped 4 bases and J dropped 0 bases, with 18 bases sitting between them. The length of the CDR3 is 17 residues. CDR3 loop: CASSSAQGGLSNYGYTF. The CDR3, as DNA: TGTGCCAGCAGCTCGGCGCAGGGAGGCCTTTCTAACTATGGCTACACCTTC.

The rearrangement links TRBV28 to TRBJ2-3, with 14 bases that match TRBD2. This CDR3 is 16 amino acids long. J gave up 5 bases and V 5 bases, and 6 bases lay outside the gene matches. Germline V lookup: CDR1 MDHEN, CDR2 SYDVKM. The CDR3 DNA is TGTGCCAGCAGTCCAGGACTAGCGGGAGGTGGAGATACGCAGTATTTT. Amino acids: CASSPGLAGGGDTQYF.

This clonotype appeared many times. V usage is TRBV11-3 and J usage is TRBJ2-3; D remains ambiguous. The CDR3 totals 15 residues. Germline values: CDR1 SGHNT, CDR2 YENEEA. V shed 2 bases and J shed 2 bases, with 11 bases lying between them. The CDR3 spells CASSLLGQTTDTQYF. CDR3 in DNA: TGTGCCAGCAGCTTACTCGGGCAGACCACAGATACGCAGTATTTT.

The chain has TRBV6-6 and TRBJ2-7; 10 bases line up with TRBD1. This CDR3 contains 18 residues. With 0 bases clipped from V and 6 bases from J, the junction kept 14 bases outside the gene matches. Germline V gene lookup returns CDR1 MNHNY and CDR2 SVGAGI (reference sequence). The CDR3: CASSYSTSAGTGVREQYF. CDR3 DNA: TGTGCCAGCAGTTACTCTACCTCTGCCGGGACAGGGGTTCGCGAGCAGTACTTC.

This rearrangement joins TRBV4-1 to TRBJ2-1, with 9 bases lining up with TRBD2. From germline, CDR1 is MGHRA and CDR2 YSYEKL. This CDR3 is built from 17 residues. V lost 1 base to trimming and J lost 6 bases; unmatched junction nucleotides: 10. The CDR3 loop is CASSQAQLAGLLNEQFF. CDR3 nucleotide sequence: TGCGCCAGCAGCCAAGCCCAGCTAGCGGGACTCCTCAATGAGCAGTTCTTC.

This clonotype has a count of ten or more. The chain recombines TRBV12-3 or TRBV12-4 with TRBJ2-2, with TRBD2 identical over 11 bases. V shed 5 bases and J 2 bases; nucleotides not matched to a gene: 4. The CDR3 totals 16 residues. DNA for the CDR3: TGTGCCAGCAGTGCGGGACTAGCGGTTAACACCGGGGAGCTGTTTTTT. This translates into CASSAGLAVNTGELFF.

This clonotype turned up a few times. The chain carries TRBV6-1 and TRBJ2-2, with 9 bases that match TRBD2. With 6 bases clipped from V and 5 bases from J, the junction kept 7 bases outside the gene matches. CDR1 MNHNS and CDR2 SASEGT come from the germline V gene. This CDR3 spans 15 amino acids. DNA of the CDR3: TGTGCCAGCAGCCCCCTAGCGGGGCGAACCGGGGAGCTGTTTTTT. This codes for CASSPLAGRTGELFF.

This clonotype was detected only a few times. A much larger clone is a single base away; this may be a read error. This chain links TRBV4-3 with TRBJ2-3, with 13 nucleotides matching TRBD2. CDR1 and CDR2 from the germline V gene are LGHNA and YSLEER. This CDR3 contains 17 residues. CDR3 nucleotides: TGCGCCAGCAGCCAATCGGGACTAGCGGGATCTCCAGATGCGCAGTATTTT. It is translated as CASSQSGLAGSPDAQYF.

The table lists this clonotype with a few counts. DNA of the CDR3: TGTGCCAGCAGCTTCTGGGTTAGGGCTAGCGGGAGGGCCGTCCTAGGAGATACGCAGTATTTT. The encoded protein is CASSFWVRASGRAVLGDTQYF. This chain uses TRBV12-3 or TRBV12-4 with TRBJ2-3, with 12 bases identical to TRBD2. The CDR3 is made up of 21 amino acids. V lost 6 bases and J lost 5; bases outside the gene matches: 24.

The rearrangement links TRBV13 to TRBJ1-5; D is undetermined. Per germline, CDR1 PRHDT and CDR2 FYEKMQ (reference sequence). The CDR3 spans 13 residues. Trimming stripped 4 bases from V and 6 bases from J, with 10 bases between. The CDR3 loop is CASSSNLGQPQHF. The CDR3 DNA is TGTGCCAGCAGCTCGAATCTAGGTCAGCCCCAGCATTTT.

This chain joins TRBV15 and TRBJ1-5, with 8 positions matching TRBD1. This CDR3 region has 17 residues. Germline assignment: CDR1 LNHNV and CDR2 YYDKDF (reference sequence). The V segment lost 3 bases and the J segment 0 bases; nucleotides outside the gene matches: 7. The CDR3 sequence: CATSRDRAAISNQPQHF. The CDR3 DNA is TGTGCCACCAGCAGGGACAGGGCCGCTATTAGCAATCAGCCCCAGCATTTT.

This clonotype was seen a few times. V and J are TRBV11-3 and TRBJ2-3; D not resolved. V lost 0 bases and J lost 3, with 7 bases in between. The CDR3 spans 14 residues. In germline, CDR1 is SGHNT, CDR2 YENEEA. CDR3 DNA: TGTGCCAGCAGCTTAGACTCGGCAACAGATACGCAGTATTTT. Its protein product is CASSLDSATDTQYF.

At least ten counts were recorded for this clonotype. V is TRBV12-3 or TRBV12-4 and J is TRBJ1-4; TRBD1 aligns across 7 bases. V lost 6 bases and J lost 5; bases outside the gene matches: 15. This CDR3 region has 17 residues. CDR3 nucleotide sequence: TGTGCCAGCAGCCCCCCGAGGGACGCCAGGGGGAATGAAAAACTGTTTTTT. It codes for CASSPPRDARGNEKLFF.

This clonotype was picked up many times. The CDR3 sequence: CASTRDGQYF. CDR3 DNA sequence: TGTGCCAGCACCCGGGACGGGCAGTACTTC. The chain recombines TRBV12-3 or TRBV12-4 with TRBJ2-7, with D perhaps TRBD1 or TRBD2 (5 bases each). The CDR3 length is 10 residues. Trimming removed 7 bases from V and 9 bases from J, with 10 bases in between.